This TCR beta chain was identified in a study of blood T cell repertoires in COVID-19. Study-level information: Specimens from acute and convalescent COVID-19 originated in the United States, Italy and Spain. PBMCs, B-cell-depleted T cells, or T cells provided the cDNA or gDNA that made up the material.

Seattle-derived patients entered the study during active infection and were followed longitudinally. Trimming stripped 3 bases from V and 2 bases from J, with 16 bases between. The length of the CDR3 is 16 residues. Germline lookup yields CDR1 MGHRA and CDR2 YSYEKL. In the original analysis: Reference gene primer amplification yielded estimated nucleated cell counts. Sequencing was performed with immunoSEQ multiplex PCR; in TCRdb, only in-frame clones are kept and a portion is missing. D and trimming were read from the DNA, whereas the V and J calls and clone size are those reported in that table. The sample yields around 270,000 clones, approximately 92% seen once.

Sequenced material: peripheral blood. This sequence joins TRBV4-1 and TRBJ1-2; perhaps TRBD1 as D (6 bases). The receptor comes from a person aged 18 to 35 with COVID-19, enrolled during active disease. CDR3 amino acids: CASSHQGLLENYGYTF. The CDR3 coding sequence is TGCGCCAGCAGCCACCAGGGGTTATTAGAAAACTATGGCTACACCTTC.